The clone carrying this T cell receptor (beta chain) was counted between two and nine times. This entry comes from a study of blood T cell repertoires in COVID-19. The V and J ends lost 2 bases and 6 bases, in that order; junction bases with no gene match: 9. Germline V CDR1 and CDR2: SGHTS, YDEGEE. The CDR3 has 15 residues. Using immunoSEQ multiplex PCR, the repertoire was profiled, and TCRdb retains in-frame clones only, with some absent. Seen here are approximately 200,000 clones, approximately 80% observed once, and the top ten hold 10% to 15%. Among Cohort 3 donors, those recovered had two negative PCRs, clearance, or symptom resolution.

The J gene is TRBJ1-2, the V gene TRBV5-8; TRBD1 matches at 8 bases. The sample consisted of PBMCs or T cells enriched from blood (not recorded which). This TCR was recovered from a man aged 40-50 years who had recovered from COVID-19. The CDR3 loop is CASSLDHRGRDGYTF. CDR3 nucleotides: TGTGCCAGCAGCTTAGACCACAGGGGGAGGGATGGCTACACCTTC.